This T cell receptor (beta chain) was observed in a study of blood T cell repertoires in COVID-19. For the study at large: Sample material is recorded as cDNA or gDNA derived from T cells, B-cell-depleted T cells, or PBMCs.

Original methodology: Amplifying reference gene primers gave estimates of nucleated cell counts. TCRdb's table, derived via immunoSEQ multiplex PCR, lists solely in-frame clones and lacks some. The V and J calls and clone size were taken over from that table, and D and trimming were inferred from the DNA. The table has under 350,000 clones, 65% to 90% seen once. Germline assignment: CDR1 MGHRA and CDR2 YSYEKL. The V gene end was trimmed by 3 bases and the J gene end by 6 bases; junction bases not matched to a gene: 16. The CDR3 has 18 amino acids. Sequenced input: peripheral blood. J is TRBJ1-2 and V is TRBV4-1, with 10 bases identical to TRBD1. The source of this sequence is a human donor in a cohort sampled during active COVID-19. The CDR3 region is CASSHIGTGALYFDGYTF. CDR3 nucleotide sequence: TGCGCCAGCAGCCATATAGGGACAGGGGCTTTGTATTTCGATGGCTACACCTTC.